The clone carrying this TCR beta chain was seen more than once but under ten times. Antigen unknown. These data originate in a study of cytotoxic CD8 clonotypes in ibrutinib-treated CLL. Study context: Response sampling occurred after a median around eleven months of treatment (range 6 to 36). The study's findings and limits: Rising at ibrutinib response, clonality subsequently fell back toward baseline at progression.

V gave up 1 base and J gave up 9 bases; unmatched junction bases: 5. This CDR3 region has 13 residues. The germline V gene has CDR1 LNHDA and CDR2 SQIVND (reference sequence). Depths of 1 in 200,000 to 1 in 1 million T cells were the sequencing target. TCRdb's table, derived via immunoSEQ multiplex PCR, lists solely in-frame clones and lacks some. In the table there are fewer than 400,000 clones, roughly 67% of which are singletons. The starting material was PBMCs, obtained after 36 months of ibrutinib treatment. This sequence originates from a human donor with chronic lymphocytic leukemia. This chain connects TRBV19 to TRBJ1-2; 7 bases agree with TRBD1. CDR3: CASSIVGTASYTF. The DNA of the CDR3 is TGTGCCAGTAGTATAGTAGGGACAGCGAGCTACACCTTC. Using reference TRBV19 and TRBJ1-2 for the parts outside the CDR3, the full variable domain is DGGITQSPKYLFRKEGQNVTLSCEQNLNHDAMYWYRQDPGQGLRLIYYSQIVNDFQKGDIAEGYSVSREKKESFPLTVTSAQKNPTAFYLCASSIVGTASYTFGSGTRLTVV.